A single sample is the source of the 24 T cell receptor beta chains below, sequenced in a study of OX40 agonist ivuxolimab in advanced cancers. Sequenced by immunoSEQ multiplex PCR; TCRdb stores in-frame clones only, minus some. Among some 66,000 clones, more than 60% were seen once, and the ten largest hold around 1.5%. The input for sequencing was CD4+ or CD8+ T cells sorted from blood, taken in a trial of the OX40 agonist ivuxolimab. The receptor source for this set is an adult with an advanced solid tumor such as melanoma, head and neck, liver or kidney cancer.

The chain uses TRBV19 and TRBJ1-3; D remains ambiguous. This CDR3 spans 15 amino acids. Trimming pared 6 bases from V and 0 bases from J, leaving 12 bases between. Germline CDR1 reads LNHDA; CDR2 reads SQIVND (reference sequence). CDR3 nucleotides: TGTGCCAGTAGAAGAGTTACGGGCTCTGGAAACACCATATATTTT. It codes for CASRRVTGSGNTIYF.

In its sample, this clone was seen once. V usage is TRBV28 and J usage is TRBJ1-5, with TRBD1 identical over 7 bases. Germline-derived CDR1 and CDR2 are MDHEN and SYDVKM. V dropped 9 bases and J dropped 5; count of bases not matched to a gene: 7. This CDR3 has 13 amino acids. The CDR3 sequence: CASCKGAHQPQHF. CDR3 nucleotide sequence: TGTGCCAGTTGTAAGGGGGCTCATCAGCCCCAGCATTTT. The variable domain in full, completed from reference TRBV28 and TRBJ1-5, reads DVKVTQSSRYLVKRTGEKVFLECVQDMDHENMFWYRQDPGLGLRLIYFSYDVKMKEKGDIPEGYSVSREKKERFSLILESASTNQTSMYLCASCKGAHQPQHFGDGTRLSIL.

J is TRBJ1-5 and V is TRBV18; no clear D. Per the germline V gene, CDR1 is KGHSH and CDR2 is LQKENI. This CDR3 contains 15 residues. Trimming cost V 3 bases and J 2 bases, with 11 bases left between them. The CDR3 loop reads CASSPTALGNQPQHF. CDR3 coding DNA: TGTGCCAGCTCACCCACGGCCCTTGGCAATCAGCCCCAGCATTTT.

V and J are TRBV2 and TRBJ2-3; D remains unclear. CDR1 SNHLY and CDR2 FYNNEI come from the germline V gene. The V end lost 7 bases, the J end lost 4 bases, and 9 bases lay between the germline ends. There are 12 residues in the CDR3. This CDR3 reads CASISVPDTQYF. CDR3 sequence (DNA): TGTGCCAGCATAAGCGTCCCAGATACGCAGTATTTT.

The J gene is TRBJ1-1, the V gene TRBV30; no clear D gene. The germline V gene has CDR1 GTSNPN and CDR2 SVGIG (reference sequence). Trimming removed 3 bases at V and 5 bases at J, with 22 bases between. The CDR3 runs to 16 residues. The CDR3 region is CAWRERGGRVRTEAFF. For the CDR3, the DNA is TGTGCCTGGAGGGAACGGGGAGGACGTGTTAGGACTGAAGCTTTCTTT.

This rearrangement joins TRBV7-3 to TRBJ2-2; unclear D gene. CDR1 and CDR2 (germline): SGHTA, FQGTGA. Trimming took off 5 bases at V and 0 bases at J, with 7 bases between the two ends. There are 14 residues in the CDR3. The CDR3 coding sequence is TGTGCCAGCAGCGTAGATGCGAACACCGGGGAGCTGTTTTTT. This translates into CASSVDANTGELFF.

The chain couples TRBV7-3 to TRBJ2-7; TRBD1 is a possible D gene (6 bases). CDR1 is SGHTA and CDR2 is FQGTGA in the germline V gene. The CDR3 runs 15 residues. Trimming took 3 bases from V and 4 from J, leaving 16 bases between them. The CDR3 here is CASSLGAGQMYEQYF. The CDR3 DNA follows: TGTGCCAGCAGCTTGGGGGCAGGGCAAATGTACGAGCAGTACTTC. The entire variable domain, with the rest obtained from reference TRBV7-3 and TRBJ2-7, is as follows: GAGVSQTPSNKVTEKGKYVELRCDPISGHTALYWYRQSLGQGPEFLIYFQGTGAADDSGLPNDRFFAVRPEGSVSTLKIQRTERGDSAVYLCASSLGAGQMYEQYFGPGTRLTVT.

This sequence joins TRBV7-9 and TRBJ2-7; 11 bases are shared with TRBD2. Germline CDR1 reads SEHNR; CDR2 reads FQNEAQ (reference sequence). The CDR3 sequence is 17 residues long. With 5 bases clipped from V and 4 bases from J, the junction kept 13 bases outside the gene matches. In DNA, the CDR3 is TGTGCCAGCAGCACTTACGGGACTAGCGGACACCAATACGAGCAGTACTTC. This codes for CASSTYGTSGHQYEQYF.

The V and J genes are TRBV10-3 and TRBJ1-1; D call uncertain. The CDR3 has 14 residues. The germline CDR1 and CDR2 sequences are ENHRY and SYGVKD. V was clipped by 3 bases and J by 1 base, with 9 bases between them. The CDR3 DNA is TGTGCCATCAGTGAACGAAGGGAGAACACTGAAGCTTTCTTT. Amino acid sequence: CAISERRENTEAFF.

This clone has a count of ten or more. The chain links TRBV4-2 to TRBJ1-3, with D perhaps TRBD1 (5 bases). The ends were cut back, 0 bases at V and 4 bases at J, with 19 bases in the middle. From germline, CDR1 is LGHNA and CDR2 YNFKEQ. CDR3 length: 18 amino acids. DNA for the CDR3: TGTGCCAGCAGCCAAGACCCCGGCGGGGGGTTCTTAGGAAACACCATATATTTT. Translation gives CASSQDPGGGFLGNTIYF.

V gene TRBV5-1 combines with J gene TRBJ2-1; possible D gene TRBD1, 6 bases. Germline-derived CDR1 and CDR2 are SGHRS and YFSETQ. V gave up 4 bases and J gave up 0 bases, with 14 bases separating them. This CDR3 spans 16 amino acids. CDR3 sequence (DNA): TGCGCCAGCAGCGAGGGGGATCGGAACTCCTACAATGAGCAGTTCTTC. Translated: CASSEGDRNSYNEQFF.

CDR3 coding DNA: TGTGCCATCAGCTTGGACAGAGCGAACACTGAAGCTTTCTTT. Translated: CAISLDRANTEAFF. This chain uses TRBV10-3 with TRBJ1-1; D perhaps matches TRBD1 (6 bases). The CDR3 covers 14 residues. Germline CDR1 ENHRY, CDR2 SYGVKD. The V and J ends lost 6 bases and 1 base respectively, with 12 bases between them.

CDR3 amino acids: CASSLNYGYTF. CDR3 DNA: TGTGCCAGCAGCTTGAACTATGGCTACACCTTC. J is TRBJ1-2 and V is TRBV5-8, with D hard to call. The CDR3 spans 11 residues. V gave up 1 base and J gave up 2 bases, with 0 bases separating them. CDR1 is SGHTS and CDR2 is YDEGEE in the germline V gene.

This clone was recorded once. The J gene is TRBJ1-2, the V gene TRBV10-2; D remains ambiguous. In germline, CDR1 is WSHSY, CDR2 SAAADI. The CDR3 contains 15 residues. V lost 10 bases and J 7 bases, leaving 25 bases between the germline ends. The CDR3 protein is CATTASTLGPGGYTF. Written as DNA, the CDR3 is TGCGCCACCACGGCGTCAACCCTCGGTCCAGGTGGCTACACCTTC.

The chain is built from TRBV16 and TRBJ1-3; maybe TRBD1 (5 bases). Trimming removed 0 bases from V and 0 bases from J, with 18 bases in between. Germline CDR1 is KGHSY and CDR2 is FQNENV. This CDR3 spans 19 amino acids. The CDR3 DNA sequence: TGTGCCAGCAGCCAATCTCAGGGTGCGTTCGGATACTCTGGAAACACCATATATTTT. It encodes CASSQSQGAFGYSGNTIYF.

This chain joins TRBV19 and TRBJ1-2; D possibly corresponds to TRBD1 (5 bases). V lost 7 bases and J lost 0, with 15 bases in between. This CDR3 spans 15 amino acids. Germline V gene sequence: CDR1 LNHDA, CDR2 SQIVND (reference sequence). The DNA for the CDR3 is TGTGCCAGTACCCTCGCAGGGATGTCTAACTATGGCTACACCTTC. Its translation: CASTLAGMSNYGYTF.

This sequence joins TRBV10-2 and TRBJ1-3, with D possibly matching TRBD1 (6 bases). Germline-derived CDR1 and CDR2 are WSHSY and SAAADI. Trimming pared 4 bases from V and 4 bases from J, leaving 14 bases between. CDR3 length equals 15 residues. CDR3 in amino acids: CASSGQQGSGNTIYF. DNA of the CDR3: TGCGCCAGCAGTGGACAACAGGGTTCCGGAAACACCATATATTTT.

The CDR3 DNA is TGTGCCAGCAGACCGCAGGGTCTCGGCAATCAGCCCCAGCATTTT. Amino acid sequence: CASRPQGLGNQPQHF. The J gene is TRBJ1-5, the V gene TRBV6-5, with D possibly matching TRBD1 (5 bases). The CDR3 is 15 amino acids. The V end lost 6 bases, the J end lost 2 bases, and 14 bases lay between the germline ends. In germline, CDR1 is MNHEY, CDR2 SVGAGI.

This chain uses TRBV6-5 with TRBJ2-1; 11 positions agree with TRBD2. With V trimmed by 7 bases and J by 2 bases, 4 bases remained unmatched. The CDR3 loop spans 15 amino acids. The germline gives CDR1 MNHEY, CDR2 SVGAGI. CDR3 nucleotides: TGTGCCAGCACCTCGGGACTAGCGGCCTACAATGAGCAGTTCTTC. It codes for CASTSGLAAYNEQFF.

The chain employs TRBV7-9 and TRBJ2-2, with D perhaps matching TRBD1 (6 bases). The CDR3 length is 15 residues. Germline-derived CDR1 and CDR2 are SEHNR and FQNEAQ (reference sequence). V lost 1 base, J lost 4 bases, and 10 bases lay in between. CDR3 in DNA: TGTGCCAGCAGCTTAGGGCAGGGGACCACCGGGGAGCTGTTTTTT. Translated: CASSLGQGTTGELFF.

The rearrangement joins TRBV7-9 to TRBJ2-1; 9 nucleotides line up with TRBD2. CDR3 length: 16 residues. With 7 bases clipped from V and 4 bases from J, the junction kept 11 bases outside the gene matches. From germline, CDR1 is SEHNR and CDR2 FQNEAQ (reference sequence). The CDR3 bases are TGTGCCAGCACCCCATCGTTAGCGGGGGAATACAATGAGCAGTTCTTC. Translating gives CASTPSLAGEYNEQFF. Based on the CDR3 plus reference TRBV7-9 and TRBJ2-1, the full variable domain is DTGVSQNPRHKITKRGQNVTFRCDPISEHNRLYWYRQTLGQGPEFLTYFQNEAQLEKSRLLSDRFSAERPKGSFSTLEIQRTEQGDSAMYLCASTPSLAGEYNEQFFGPGTRLTVL.

V usage is TRBV18 and J usage is TRBJ1-2; D may be TRBD1 (5 bases). Germline V gives CDR1 KGHSH, CDR2 LQKENI. The length of the CDR3 is 16 residues. V was trimmed by 3 bases and J by 7 bases, leaving 21 bases between them. In DNA form, the CDR3 reads TGTGCCAGCTCACCCCTCGACGCGGACGATGGGGGTGGCTACACCTTC. Translated, it gives CASSPLDADDGGGYTF.

The J gene is TRBJ2-4, the V gene TRBV6-1; D uncertain. With 6 bases removed from V and 0 bases from J, the gap between germline ends came to 12 bases. Germline V gene sequence: CDR1 MNHNS, CDR2 SASEGT. The CDR3 contains 15 residues. The CDR3, as DNA: TGTGCCAGCAGCTTTGAAGCCTCAGCCAAAAACATTCAGTACTTC. Amino acid sequence: CASSFEASAKNIQYF.

The V call is TRBV6-1, the J call TRBJ2-2, with no clear D. Deletions cut 6 bases from V and 7 bases from J, with 9 bases between. The CDR3 extends over 12 amino acids. Germline lookup yields CDR1 MNHNS and CDR2 SASEGT. DNA for the CDR3: TGTGCCAGCAGAACTTTGGGCGGGGAGCTGTTTTTT. The encoded protein is CASRTLGGELFF.